A selection of T cell receptor beta chains follows, all from one sample in a study of OX40 agonist ivuxolimab in advanced cancers. Sequencing used immunoSEQ multiplex PCR; TCRdb keeps in-frame clones, though not all of them. This sample yields around 58,000 clones, of which around 89% are seen a single time; 1.2% to 1.5% belongs to the top ten. The specimen comprised CD4+ or CD8+ T cells sorted from blood, sampled in a trial of the OX40 agonist ivuxolimab. The receptor source for this set is an adult with an advanced solid tumor such as melanoma, head and neck, liver or kidney cancer. CDR3s include the opening cysteine and the closing phenylalanine or tryptophan. The D gene is left open where the match is weak. Some rows mark clone size as missing; the rest say once, few, many or name a class of expanded clone.

CDR3 protein: CASSPEGGGYNEQFF; CDR3 DNA: TGTGCCAGCAGTCCTGAGGGGGGTGGGTACAATGAGCAGTTCTTC; V gene: TRBV6-4; CDR3 length: 15; J gene: TRBJ2-1; clone size: NA; D gene: NA
CDR3 protein: CASSAEDPRGPLHF; CDR3 DNA: TGTGCCAGCAGCGCCGAAGACCCTAGAGGACCCCTCCACTTT; V gene: TRBV7-9; CDR3 length: 14; J gene: TRBJ1-6; clone size: once; D gene: NA
CDR3 protein: CASQGLSRTHEAFF; CDR3 DNA: TGTGCCAGCCAGGGTCTGAGTCGGACACATGAGGCTTTCTTT; V gene: TRBV5-6; CDR3 length: 14; J gene: TRBJ1-1; clone size: NA; D gene: NA
CDR3 protein: CASSLSPGQGAFLEAFF; CDR3 DNA: TGTGCCAGCAGTTTGTCCCCGGGACAGGGCGCTTTTTTAGAAGCTTTCTTT; V gene: TRBV27; CDR3 length: 17; J gene: TRBJ1-1; clone size: NA; D gene: TRBD1
CDR3 protein: CASSFGLAGETQYF; CDR3 DNA: TGTGCCAGCAGCTTTGGCCTAGCGGGAGAGACCCAGTACTTC; V gene: TRBV5-4; CDR3 length: 14; J gene: TRBJ2-5; clone size: NA; D gene: TRBD2
CDR3 protein: CAIGTGASGTDTQYF; CDR3 DNA: TGTGCCATCGGGACAGGGGCCTCGGGCACAGATACGCAGTATTTT; V gene: TRBV10-3; CDR3 length: 15; J gene: TRBJ2-3; clone size: NA; D gene: TRBD1
CDR3 protein: CASSVLDRVNTEAFF; CDR3 DNA: TGTGCCAGCAGCGTATTGGACAGGGTTAACACTGAAGCTTTCTTT; V gene: TRBV9; CDR3 length: 15; J gene: TRBJ1-1; clone size: NA; D gene: TRBD1
CDR3 protein: CASSPGQEGETQYF; CDR3 DNA: TGCGCCAGCAGCCCGGGACAGGAGGGGGAGACCCAGTACTTC; V gene: TRBV5-1; CDR3 length: 14; J gene: TRBJ2-5; clone size: few; D gene: TRBD1
CDR3 protein: CASSEQYGYTF; CDR3 DNA: TGTGCCAGCAGTGAGCAATATGGCTACACCTTC; V gene: TRBV6-1; CDR3 length: 11; J gene: TRBJ1-2; clone size: NA; D gene: NA
CDR3 protein: CAASGEVAYEQYF; CDR3 DNA: TGTGCCGCCTCGGGGGAAGTAGCCTACGAGCAGTACTTC; V gene: TRBV10-3; CDR3 length: 13; J gene: TRBJ2-7; clone size: NA; D gene: NA
CDR3 protein: CASSLAGQGSTGANVLTF; CDR3 DNA: TGTGCCAGCAGCTTAGCGGGGCAGGGGAGTACTGGGGCCAACGTCCTGACTTTC; V gene: TRBV7-2; CDR3 length: 18; J gene: TRBJ2-6; clone size: NA; D gene: NA
CDR3 protein: CASRRDRGSSYEQYF; CDR3 DNA: TGTGCCAGCAGAAGGGACAGGGGGAGCTCCTACGAGCAGTACTTC; V gene: TRBV6-5; CDR3 length: 15; J gene: TRBJ2-7; clone size: NA; D gene: TRBD1
CDR3 protein: CASSLARDTNQPQHF; CDR3 DNA: TGTGCCAGCAGCTTGGCCCGGGACACGAATCAGCCCCAGCATTTT; V gene: TRBV5-5; CDR3 length: 15; J gene: TRBJ1-5; clone size: NA; D gene: NA
CDR3 protein: CASSWAGSTDTQYF; CDR3 DNA: TGTGCCAGTAGTTGGGCGGGAAGCACAGATACGCAGTATTTT; V gene: TRBV19; CDR3 length: 14; J gene: TRBJ2-3; clone size: NA; D gene: NA
CDR3 protein: CSGGRTEAFF; CDR3 DNA: TGCAGTGGCGGTCGCACTGAAGCTTTCTTT; V gene: TRBV20-1; CDR3 length: 10; J gene: TRBJ1-1; clone size: NA; D gene: NA
CDR3 protein: CAWSPDRPGANVLTF; CDR3 DNA: TGTGCCTGGAGTCCGGATCGACCTGGGGCCAACGTCCTGACTTTC; V gene: TRBV30; CDR3 length: 15; J gene: TRBJ2-6; clone size: few; D gene: NA
CDR3 protein: CASSAGTGTDTQYF; CDR3 DNA: TGTGCCAGCAGTGCAGGGACAGGGACCGATACGCAGTATTTT; V gene: TRBV2; CDR3 length: 14; J gene: TRBJ2-3; clone size: few; D gene: TRBD1
CDR3 protein: CASSRGGGTNEKLFF; CDR3 DNA: TGTGCCAGCAGTAGAGGGGGGGGGACTAATGAAAAACTGTTTTTT; V gene: TRBV6-1; CDR3 length: 15; J gene: TRBJ1-4; clone size: NA; D gene: NA
CDR3 protein: CASSLAGTGNTIYF; CDR3 DNA: TGCGCCAGCAGCTTAGCAGGGACCGGAAACACCATATATTTT; V gene: TRBV5-1; CDR3 length: 14; J gene: TRBJ1-3; clone size: NA; D gene: NA
CDR3 protein: CSVSVVNTEAFF; CDR3 DNA: TGCAGCGTTAGTGTGGTGAACACTGAAGCTTTCTTT; V gene: TRBV29-1; CDR3 length: 12; J gene: TRBJ1-1; clone size: NA; D gene: NA
CDR3 protein: CASSPIGVAEAFF; CDR3 DNA: TGTGCCAGCAGCCCCATTGGGGTAGCTGAAGCTTTCTTT; V gene: TRBV7-6; CDR3 length: 13; J gene: TRBJ1-1; clone size: once; D gene: NA
CDR3 protein: CASSDGQGFTEAFF; CDR3 DNA: TGTGCCAGCAGTGACGGACAGGGTTTCACTGAAGCTTTCTTT; V gene: TRBV28; CDR3 length: 14; J gene: TRBJ1-1; clone size: NA; D gene: TRBD1
CDR3 protein: CASSPRQGASGEAFF; CDR3 DNA: TGTGCCAGCTCACCCCGACAGGGAGCGAGTGGTGAAGCTTTCTTT; V gene: TRBV18; CDR3 length: 15; J gene: TRBJ1-1; clone size: NA; D gene: TRBD1
CDR3 protein: CASSMGGVSYSNEQFF; CDR3 DNA: TGCGCCAGCAGCATGGGAGGTGTCTCTTACTCCAATGAGCAGTTCTTC; V gene: TRBV5-1; CDR3 length: 16; J gene: TRBJ2-1; clone size: NA; D gene: NA
CDR3 protein: CASSLGGLAGGKDEQFF; CDR3 DNA: TGTGCCAGCAGCTTAGGAGGACTAGCGGGAGGGAAGGATGAGCAGTTCTTC; V gene: TRBV11-2; CDR3 length: 17; J gene: TRBJ2-1; clone size: NA; D gene: TRBD2
CDR3 protein: CASSDLQETQYF; CDR3 DNA: TGTGCCAGCAGTGATCTCCAAGAGACCCAGTACTTC; V gene: TRBV2; CDR3 length: 12; J gene: TRBJ2-5; clone size: NA; D gene: NA
CDR3 protein: CASSFRRDRGLYGYTF; CDR3 DNA: TGTGCCAGCAGCTTTCGCCGGGACAGGGGCCTCTATGGCTACACCTTC; V gene: TRBV5-6; CDR3 length: 16; J gene: TRBJ1-2; clone size: NA; D gene: TRBD1
CDR3 protein: CASSLERELFF; CDR3 DNA: TGCGCCAGCAGCTTGGAACGGGAGCTGTTTTTT; V gene: TRBV5-1; CDR3 length: 11; J gene: TRBJ2-2; clone size: NA; D gene: NA
CDR3 protein: CASSSGSGGSNQPQHF; CDR3 DNA: TGTGCCAGCAGCTCCGGGTCTGGTGGCAGCAATCAGCCCCAGCATTTT; V gene: TRBV5-4; CDR3 length: 16; J gene: TRBJ1-5; clone size: NA; D gene: NA
CDR3 protein: CASSLSKPTTEAFF; CDR3 DNA: TGTGCCAGCAGTTTATCGAAACCCACCACTGAAGCTTTCTTT; V gene: TRBV27; CDR3 length: 14; J gene: TRBJ1-1; clone size: NA; D gene: NA
CDR3 protein: CASSSSGILNPIQYF; CDR3 DNA: TGTGCCAGCAGTTCCTCAGGGATACTGAATCCTATTCAGTACTTC; V gene: TRBV28; CDR3 length: 15; J gene: TRBJ2-4; clone size: once; D gene: NA
CDR3 protein: CASPGLAGEGEQYF; CDR3 DNA: TGCGCCAGCCCAGGACTAGCGGGAGAAGGCGAGCAGTACTTC; V gene: TRBV10-1; CDR3 length: 14; J gene: TRBJ2-7; clone size: few; D gene: TRBD2
CDR3 protein: CSALVHQRRDNEQFF; CDR3 DNA: TGCAGCGCCCTGGTCCACCAGCGGCGAGACAATGAGCAGTTCTTC; V gene: TRBV29-1; CDR3 length: 15; J gene: TRBJ2-1; clone size: NA; D gene: NA
CDR3 protein: CASSLQRNTIYF; CDR3 DNA: TGTGCCAGCAGCCTCCAACGAAACACCATATATTTT; V gene: TRBV16; CDR3 length: 12; J gene: TRBJ1-3; clone size: once; D gene: NA
CDR3 protein: CASSSQGGSTDTQYF; CDR3 DNA: TGTGCCAGCAGCTCGCAGGGAGGTAGCACAGATACGCAGTATTTT; V gene: TRBV7-3; CDR3 length: 15; J gene: TRBJ2-3; clone size: NA; D gene: NA
CDR3 protein: CASSGQTYGYTF; CDR3 DNA: TGTGCCAGCAGTGGACAGACCTATGGCTACACCTTC; V gene: TRBV2; CDR3 length: 12; J gene: TRBJ1-2; clone size: NA; D gene: NA
CDR3 protein: CASASDTNQPQHF; CDR3 DNA: TGTGCCAGCGCCAGTGATACCAATCAGCCCCAGCATTTT; V gene: TRBV6-5; CDR3 length: 13; J gene: TRBJ1-5; clone size: once; D gene: NA
CDR3 protein: CAWTGGARYGYTF; CDR3 DNA: TGTGCCTGGACAGGGGGCGCGCGCTATGGCTACACCTTC; V gene: TRBV30; CDR3 length: 13; J gene: TRBJ1-2; clone size: NA; D gene: TRBD1
CDR3 protein: CASSLRKAEQYF; CDR3 DNA: TGTGCCAGCAGCTTGCGAAAGGCCGAGCAGTACTTC; V gene: TRBV7-9; CDR3 length: 12; J gene: TRBJ2-7; clone size: NA; D gene: NA
CDR3 protein: CAITQGMNTEAFF; CDR3 DNA: TGTGCCATCACCCAGGGCATGAACACTGAAGCTTTCTTT; V gene: TRBV10-3; CDR3 length: 13; J gene: TRBJ1-1; clone size: NA; D gene: NA
CDR3 protein: CAWSTGNREQFF; CDR3 DNA: TGTGCCTGGAGTACAGGGAATCGTGAGCAGTTCTTC; V gene: TRBV30; CDR3 length: 12; J gene: TRBJ2-1; clone size: NA; D gene: NA
CDR3 protein: CASSGTSGFSGGEQFF; CDR3 DNA: TGTGCCAGCAGTGGGACTAGCGGGTTTTCGGGGGGAGAGCAGTTCTTC; V gene: TRBV5-6; CDR3 length: 16; J gene: TRBJ2-1; clone size: NA; D gene: TRBD2
CDR3 protein: CAITDGSNTEAFF; CDR3 DNA: TGTGCCATCACCGACGGCAGCAACACTGAAGCTTTCTTT; V gene: TRBV10-3; CDR3 length: 13; J gene: TRBJ1-1; clone size: NA; D gene: NA
CDR3 protein: CASSYSTSGSQDEQFF; CDR3 DNA: TGTGCCAGCAGTTACTCGACTAGCGGGAGTCAAGATGAGCAGTTCTTC; V gene: TRBV6-5; CDR3 length: 16; J gene: TRBJ2-1; clone size: NA; D gene: TRBD2
CDR3 protein: CASSIPPGQGVVEQYF; CDR3 DNA: TGTGCCAGTAGTATACCTCCGGGACAGGGGGTTGTCGAGCAGTACTTC; V gene: TRBV19; CDR3 length: 16; J gene: TRBJ2-7; clone size: NA; D gene: TRBD1
CDR3 protein: CASSAGTGGNYGYTF; CDR3 DNA: TGTGCCAGCAGTGCCGGGACAGGAGGCAACTATGGCTACACCTTC; V gene: TRBV6-1; CDR3 length: 15; J gene: TRBJ1-2; clone size: once; D gene: TRBD1
CDR3 protein: CASSLAGGNDKLFF; CDR3 DNA: TGCGCCAGCAGCTTGGCGGGGGGTAATGACAAACTGTTTTTT; V gene: TRBV5-1; CDR3 length: 14; J gene: TRBJ1-4; clone size: NA; D gene: NA
CDR3 protein: CASSEASGGQETQYF; CDR3 DNA: TGCGCCAGCAGTGAGGCTAGCGGGGGCCAAGAGACCCAGTACTTC; V gene: TRBV10-1; CDR3 length: 15; J gene: TRBJ2-5; clone size: NA; D gene: TRBD2
CDR3 protein: CSVEQNSYEQYF; CDR3 DNA: TGCAGCGTTGAACAGAACTCCTACGAGCAGTACTTC; V gene: TRBV29-1; CDR3 length: 12; J gene: TRBJ2-7; clone size: NA; D gene: NA
CDR3 protein: CASSLGGRAFTEAFF; CDR3 DNA: TGCGCCAGCAGCTTGGGGGGCAGGGCTTTCACTGAAGCTTTCTTT; V gene: TRBV5-1; CDR3 length: 15; J gene: TRBJ1-1; clone size: NA; D gene: NA
CDR3 protein: CASSPGDTQYF; CDR3 DNA: TGTGCCAGCTCCCCGGGAGATACGCAGTATTTT; V gene: TRBV18; CDR3 length: 11; J gene: TRBJ2-3; clone size: NA; D gene: NA
CDR3 protein: CASSLGGQGNTEAFF; CDR3 DNA: TGCGCCAGCAGCTTGGGGGGACAGGGTAACACTGAAGCTTTCTTT; V gene: TRBV5-1; CDR3 length: 15; J gene: TRBJ1-1; clone size: NA; D gene: TRBD1
CDR3 protein: CASSQGTGTLEQYF; CDR3 DNA: TGTGCCAGCAGCCAGGGGACAGGGACTTTAGAGCAGTACTTC; V gene: TRBV9; CDR3 length: 14; J gene: TRBJ2-7; clone size: NA; D gene: TRBD1
CDR3 protein: CASSLEGRTYEQYF; CDR3 DNA: TGCGCCAGCAGCTTGGAGGGCCGAACCTACGAGCAGTACTTC; V gene: TRBV5-1; CDR3 length: 14; J gene: TRBJ2-7; clone size: NA; D gene: NA
CDR3 protein: CASSSAAQRGTDTQYF; CDR3 DNA: TGTGCCAGCAGTTCGGCAGCCCAAAGGGGGACAGATACGCAGTATTTT; V gene: TRBV28; CDR3 length: 16; J gene: TRBJ2-3; clone size: NA; D gene: NA
CDR3 protein: CASSEWGGSYTF; CDR3 DNA: TGTGCCAGCAGTGAATGGGGGGGATCCTACACCTTC; V gene: TRBV6-1; CDR3 length: 12; J gene: TRBJ1-2; clone size: NA; D gene: NA